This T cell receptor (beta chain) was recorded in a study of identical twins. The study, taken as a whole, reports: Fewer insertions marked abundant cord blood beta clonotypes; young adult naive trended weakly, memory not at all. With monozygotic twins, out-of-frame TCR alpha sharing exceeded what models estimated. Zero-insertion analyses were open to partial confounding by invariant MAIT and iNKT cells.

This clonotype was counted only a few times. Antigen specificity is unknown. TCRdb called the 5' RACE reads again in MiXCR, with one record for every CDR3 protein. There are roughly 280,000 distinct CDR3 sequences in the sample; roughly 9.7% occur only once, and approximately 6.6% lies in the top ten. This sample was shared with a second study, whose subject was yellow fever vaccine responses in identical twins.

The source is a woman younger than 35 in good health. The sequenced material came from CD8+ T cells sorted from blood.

CDR3 in amino acids: CASSQDDTNYEQYF. The CDR3 coding sequence is TGCGCCAGCAGCCAAGATGACACCAACTACGAGCAGTACTTC. The rearrangement uses TRBV4-1 and TRBJ2-7; D unclear. This CDR3 contains 14 residues. The V gene's germline CDR1 is MGHRA and CDR2 YSYEKL. The ends were cut back, 0 bases at V and 3 bases at J, with 9 bases in the middle.